One and the same sample provided the 11 T cell receptor beta chains below, sequenced in a study of neurological immune-mediated disorders. TCRdb reprocessed the 5' RACE reads with MiXCR, giving one entry per CDR3 protein. Of about 41,000 distinct CDR3 sequences listed, roughly 2.5% are singletons. The sample taken for sequencing was PBMCs. These receptors were obtained from a man aged 25 to 45 with multiple sclerosis.

This clonotype has at least ten counts. This may arise from a read error, as a much more abundant clone is one base away. The V and J genes are TRBV12-3 or TRBV12-4 and TRBJ2-2; no definite D call. Trimming shortened V by 4 bases and J by 5 bases, and 2 bases separated the two germline ends. The CDR3 is 11 residues long. CDR3 DNA: TGTGCCAGCAGTTCGACCGGGGAGCTGTTTTTT. Protein: CASSSTGELFF.

The sample holds many counts of this clonotype. This rearrangement joins TRBV3-1 to TRBJ2-7; TRBD1 matches at 9 bases. Per the germline V gene, CDR1 is LGHDT and CDR2 is YNNKEL (reference sequence). There are 14 residues in the CDR3. J gave up 3 bases and V 5 bases, and 5 bases lay outside the gene matches. CDR3 amino acids: CASSSRQGVYEQYF. The CDR3 coding sequence is TGTGCCAGCAGCTCAAGACAGGGGGTCTACGAGCAGTACTTC.

This clonotype was observed many times. The chain uses TRBV20-1 and TRBJ2-7; the match to TRBD2 covers 9 bases. The CDR3 covers 15 residues. Germline V gene data show CDR1 as DFQATT and CDR2 as SNEGSKA (reference sequence). Trimming cost V 0 bases and J 8 bases; bases outside gene matches: 11. CDR3 coding DNA: TGCAGTGCTAGAGAGACTAGCGGAGACGTGTTGAAGCAGTACTTC. The encoded protein is CSARETSGDVLKQYF.

This clonotype was seen ten or more times. V usage is TRBV7-9 and J usage is TRBJ1-4; D remains unclear. Germline V CDR1 and CDR2: SEHNR, FQNEAQ (reference sequence). The germline V and J ends were trimmed by 5 bases and 1 base, with 17 bases remaining between them. This CDR3 region has 17 residues. This CDR3 reads CASSPFDWAVTNEKLFF. Here the CDR3 DNA reads TGTGCCAGCAGCCCTTTCGACTGGGCGGTAACTAATGAAAAACTGTTTTTT.

This clonotype showed up many times. The chain combines TRBV7-7 with TRBJ2-3; D tentatively fits TRBD1 or TRBD2 (5 bases each). V lost 5 bases and J 2 bases, leaving 14 bases between the germline ends. The CDR3 sequence is 15 residues long. Germline V lookup: CDR1 SSHAT, CDR2 FNYEAQ (reference sequence). The CDR3 DNA follows: TGTGCCAGCAGCCCCGGGACGCTTATCACAGATACGCAGTATTTT. It is translated as CASSPGTLITDTQYF.

There are many counts of this clonotype. This chain joins TRBV20-1 and TRBJ2-5; D possibly matches TRBD1 or TRBD2 (5 bases each). Germline CDR1 reads DFQATT; CDR2 reads SNEGSKA (reference sequence). The ends were cut back, 0 bases at V and 5 bases at J, with 13 bases in the middle. This CDR3 is 14 amino acids long. CDR3 DNA sequence: TGCAGTGCTAGAGATGGGGGAGCCGGGGAGACCCAGTACTTC. Translated: CSARDGGAGETQYF.

This clonotype has a count of ten or more. This chain connects TRBV12-3 or TRBV12-4 to TRBJ1-1; D unresolved. V was shortened by 5 bases and J by 0 bases, with 10 bases between the two germline ends. The CDR3 is 14 amino acids. CDR3 DNA: TGTGCCAGCAGTCCGACATCGCTGAACACTGAAGCTTTCTTT. It yields the protein CASSPTSLNTEAFF.

This clonotype was seen ten or more times. V and J are TRBV7-3 and TRBJ2-7, with D unresolved. The CDR3 consists of 13 residues. The V end lost 5 bases, the J end lost 3 bases, and 11 bases lay between the germline ends. The germline CDR1 and CDR2 sequences are SGHTA and FQGTGA. The CDR3 here is CASSRGPDYEQYF. In DNA form, the CDR3 reads TGTGCCAGCAGCCGAGGCCCCGACTACGAGCAGTACTTC.

This clonotype was recorded at least ten times. The V and J genes are TRBV12-3 or TRBV12-4 and TRBJ2-1; the D call may be TRBD1 or TRBD2 (7 bases each). Trimming took 6 bases from V and 4 from J, leaving 22 bases between them. The CDR3 spans 17 residues. CDR3 sequence reads: CASSLPRGAGGYNEQFF. CDR3 DNA: TGTGCCAGCAGCCTCCCTCGGGGGGCAGGGGGTTACAATGAGCAGTTCTTC.

This clonotype occurred many times. The chain joins TRBV18 to TRBJ2-1; 7 bases are shared with TRBD1. The CDR3 consists of 15 residues. Germline CDR1 reads KGHSH; CDR2 reads LQKENI. The ends lost 5 bases at V and 5 bases at J; junction bases unmatched: 9. CDR3 sequence reads: CASSGRQGNHNEQFF. CDR3 nucleotide sequence: TGTGCCAGCTCAGGACGACAGGGCAACCACAATGAGCAGTTCTTC.

This clonotype was picked up many times. This chain links TRBV7-9 with TRBJ2-5, with 10 bases fitting TRBD2. Germline CDR1 SEHNR, CDR2 FQNEAQ (reference sequence). The V and J ends lost 0 bases and 2 bases, in that order; junction bases with no gene match: 9. This CDR3 contains 18 residues. The CDR3 region has the DNA TGTGCCAGCAGCTTAGCGGAATATAGCGGGGGGACGCAAGAGACCCAGTACTTC. It translates to CASSLAEYSGGTQETQYF.